This is a list of T cell receptor beta chains from one sample in a study of cytomegalovirus exposure and HLA in healthy donors. The table came from immunoSEQ multiplex PCR; TCRdb's copy has only in-frame clones and leaves some out. In the table there are 100,000 to 150,000 clones, more than 9% of which are singletons. The source material was PBMCs. The receptors were sampled from a woman aged 18-30 years in good health and CMV-seropositive. Both conserved end residues are part of each CDR3. The D gene is left open where the match is weak. Size is stated for part of the rows, as once, few or many counts, or as a class when the clone is expanded.

TRBV7-9	NA	TRBJ1-4	few	TGTGCCAGCAGCTTAGGGAGGGTAAATGAAAAACTGTTTTTT	CASSLGRVNEKLFF
TRBV5-1	TRBD2	TRBJ2-1	few	TGCGCCAGCAGCTTGGGAACTAGCGAGTACAATGAGCAGTTCTTC	CASSLGTSEYNEQFF
TRBV15	TRBD1	TRBJ2-7	NA	TGTGCCACCAGCAGGGGAGGACAGGGCCCCAAAGGGCAGTACTTC	CATSRGGQGPKGQYF
TRBV7-2	NA	TRBJ2-7	few	TGTGCCAGCAGCTTAACCGACTCGTACGAGCAGTACTTC	CASSLTDSYEQYF
TRBV19	TRBD1	TRBJ1-3	NA	TGTGCCAGTAGTAGATCCGGGACAGGGACAACTGGAAACACCATATATTTT	CASSRSGTGTTGNTIYF
TRBV7-3	NA	TRBJ2-2	NA	TGTGCCAGCAGCTGGAGTGAAACCGGGGAGCTGTTTTTT	CASSWSETGELFF
TRBV4-1	NA	TRBJ1-1	few	TGCGCCAGCAGCCAAAACAAGAACACTGAAGCTTTCTTT	CASSQNKNTEAFF
TRBV7-6	TRBD1	TRBJ1-2	NA	TGTGCCAGCAGCTTAGGAGGGACAGGGGCGGCCACCTTC	CASSLGGTGAATF
TRBV29-1	NA	TRBJ1-1	few	TGCAGCGGTAAGGGGGGGCTAAACACTGAAGCTTTCTTT	CSGKGGLNTEAFF
TRBV7-9	TRBD1	TRBJ1-1	few	TGTGCCAGCACCTTGGGACAGGGGGCCACTGAAGCTTTCTTT	CASTLGQGATEAFF
TRBV7-8	TRBD2	TRBJ2-7	NA	TGTGCCAGCAGTCCGGGTTGGACTAGCGGCTCCTACGAGCAGTACTTC	CASSPGWTSGSYEQYF
TRBV11-2	NA	TRBJ2-7	few	TGTGCCAGCAGCTTGGGGGAGGCGGGCGAGCAGTACTTC	CASSLGEAGEQYF
TRBV4-2	TRBD1	TRBJ1-1	few	TGTGCCAGCAGCCAAGATATTCGGGGACAGGGAAGGATGAACACTGAAGCTTTCTTT	CASSQDIRGQGRMNTEAFF
TRBV7-8	NA	TRBJ1-5	NA	TGTGCCAGCAGCTCCCCGGGGGGGGGAAATCAGCCCCAGCATTTT	CASSSPGGGNQPQHF
TRBV11-2	TRBD2	TRBJ2-7	NA	TGTGCCAGCAGCTTAGTAGTACTAGCGGCTTTCAACGAGCAGTACTTC	CASSLVVLAAFNEQYF
TRBV28	NA	TRBJ2-5	few	TGTGCCAGCACTAAAGGGGGTCTTCGGCAAGAGACCCAGTACTTC	CASTKGGLRQETQYF
TRBV14	NA	TRBJ2-1	NA	TGTGCCAGCAGCCCCCGGACTGGACAGAATGAGCAGTTCTTC	CASSPRTGQNEQFF
TRBV5-4	NA	TRBJ2-5	NA	TGTGCCAGCAGCTTGGGAGGGCTGCACGGGGAGACCCAGTACTTC	CASSLGGLHGETQYF
TRBV28	TRBD1	TRBJ1-5	few	TGTGCCAGCAGTAGGCAAAGGACAGGTCCCAATCAGCCCCAGCATTTT	CASSRQRTGPNQPQHF
TRBV5-4	NA	TRBJ2-7	NA	TGTGCCAGCAGCCGAGGGGTTAGCGGCTCCTACGAGCAGTACTTC	CASSRGVSGSYEQYF
TRBV28	TRBD2	TRBJ2-4	NA	TGTGCCAGCAGTGTAACTAGCGGGGCCCTCAGCATAGCCAAAAACATTCAGTACTTC	CASSVTSGALSIAKNIQYF
TRBV6-1	TRBD1	TRBJ2-7	NA	TGTGCCAGCGCCGGGACAGGGGTCGAGCAGTACTTC	CASAGTGVEQYF
TRBV6-4	TRBD2	TRBJ2-3	NA	TGTGCCAGCAGTGCCCTTGGGACTAGCGGGAGTTCAGATACGCAGTATTTT	CASSALGTSGSSDTQYF
TRBV5-1	TRBD1	TRBJ2-7	NA	TGCGCCAGCAGCGAAATGACAGGGGGCAAAGACCTAGCCTACGAGCAGTACTTC	CASSEMTGGKDLAYEQYF
TRBV19	NA	TRBJ2-2	few	TGTGCCAGTAGTATAGTAGGGGACACCGGGGAGCTGTTTTTT	CASSIVGDTGELFF
TRBV6-5	NA	TRBJ2-1	NA	TGTGCCAGCAGTTACGCAGTCTCCTACAATGAGCAGTTCTTC	CASSYAVSYNEQFF
TRBV2	NA	TRBJ2-5	few	TGTGCCAGCGGACTTTTGTCGCCGCTGTACGTGGAGACCCAGTACTTC	CASGLLSPLYVETQYF
TRBV6-1	NA	TRBJ2-7	few	TGTGCCAGCAGTGAAGCGCTTCAAGACTTATTGAGGGAGCAGTACTTC	CASSEALQDLLREQYF
TRBV5-1	NA	TRBJ2-1	NA	TGCGCCAGCAGCACGGGAGACACTTACTCCTACAATGAGCAGTTCTTC	CASSTGDTYSYNEQFF
TRBV5-6	NA	TRBJ1-1	few	TGTGCCAGCAGCTACCGGGGAGGAGCAGTTGACACTGAAGCTTTCTTT	CASSYRGGAVDTEAFF
TRBV7-2	TRBD1	TRBJ1-5	few	TGTGCCAGCAGCTTAGTCGGGACAGGGGGCAGGCAGCCCCAGCATTTT	CASSLVGTGGRQPQHF
TRBV5-4	TRBD2	TRBJ2-7	few	TGTGCCAGCAGCCTAGGGACTAGCGGGATCAACGAGCAGTACTTC	CASSLGTSGINEQYF
TRBV6-6	NA	TRBJ2-2	few	TGTGCCAGCAGCCACCGCCCGGTGGCGGACGGGGAGCTGTTTTTT	CASSHRPVADGELFF
TRBV7-6	TRBD1	TRBJ1-1	NA	TGTGCCAGCAGCTTAATCATGGGACAGGGCGACACTGAAGCTTTCTTT	CASSLIMGQGDTEAFF
TRBV10-3	TRBD1	TRBJ2-1	NA	TGTGCCATCACACGGGACAGGGGAAGAAATGAGCAGTTCTTC	CAITRDRGRNEQFF
TRBV11-3	NA	TRBJ1-3	few	TGTGCCAGCAGCTTAGATCTATACTCTGGAAACACCATATATTTT	CASSLDLYSGNTIYF
TRBV20-1	TRBD2	TRBJ2-2	NA	TGCAGTGCTACGCGGGGGGGGGAGCTGTTTTTT	CSATRGGELFF
TRBV7-2	NA	TRBJ2-3	few	TGTGCCAGCAGCTTAACGATGTGGGAGGGGGGACTCACAGATACGCAGTATTTT	CASSLTMWEGGLTDTQYF
TRBV20-1	NA	TRBJ1-2	NA	TGCAGTGCACTTTTCTATGGCTACACCTTC	CSALFYGYTF
TRBV14	NA	TRBJ1-2	few	TGTGCCAGCAGCCAAGTAGGGGGGGCGGATGGCTACACCTTC	CASSQVGGADGYTF
TRBV18	TRBD1	TRBJ1-1	NA	TGTGCCAGCTCAAACGTCCCGGGACAGGGACCTGAAGCTTTCTTT	CASSNVPGQGPEAFF
TRBV19	TRBD1	TRBJ2-2	few	TGTGCCAGTAACCCGGGAGGACAGGGGACCGGGGAGCTGTTTTTT	CASNPGGQGTGELFF